This passage covers 23 T cell receptor beta chains from one sample sequenced in a study of blood T cell repertoires in COVID-19. Assay: immunoSEQ multiplex PCR; the TCRdb copy retains only in-frame clones and omits some. Of 150,000 or so clones listed, approximately 78% are singletons. The sequencing sample was made of peripheral blood. These receptors all come from an elderly man with acute or convalescent COVID-19.

The chain joins TRBV7-9 to TRBJ2-5; maybe TRBD1 (6 bases). CDR1 and CDR2 from the germline V gene are SEHNR and FQNEAQ (reference sequence). The CDR3 length is 18 residues. Trimming removed 1 base from V and 7 bases from J, with 25 bases in between. DNA for the CDR3: TGTGCCAGCAGCTTAGAGGTCGGATTGGGACATAGGAGCGGGACCCAGTACTTC. This sequence encodes CASSLEVGLGHRSGTQYF.

The V call is TRBV4-1, the J call TRBJ2-3; tentative D call: TRBD2 (6 bases). The germline V gene encodes CDR1 MGHRA and CDR2 YSYEKL. This CDR3 contains 16 residues. The V gene lost 4 bases and the J gene lost 3 bases, with 17 bases spanning the gap. The CDR3 reads CASSLAGGYATDTQYF. DNA for the CDR3: TGCGCCAGCAGCCTCGCCGGGGGATACGCGACAGATACGCAGTATTTT.

The chain joins TRBV13 to TRBJ2-3, with TRBD2 identical over 11 bases. V gave up 5 bases and J gave up 1 base; unmatched junction bases: 2. CDR1 and CDR2 (germline): PRHDT, FYEKMQ (reference sequence). There are 15 residues in the CDR3. DNA of the CDR3: TGTGCCAGCAGCGCACTAGCGGGGGGCACAGATACGCAGTATTTT. It yields the protein CASSALAGGTDTQYF.

The chain links TRBV10-2 to TRBJ2-2; D possibly corresponds to TRBD2 (6 bases). The CDR3 is made up of 14 amino acids. The ends were cut back, 6 bases at V and 6 bases at J, with 14 bases in the middle. Per the germline V gene, CDR1 is WSHSY and CDR2 is SAAADI. CDR3 residues: CASSKGTAAGELFF. DNA of the CDR3: TGCGCCAGCAGCAAAGGGACTGCGGCCGGGGAGCTGTTTTTT.

The CDR3 DNA is TGTGCCAGCTCCCCGGACAGGGGGAACACCGGGGAGCTGTTTTTT. Translated: CASSPDRGNTGELFF. This chain joins TRBV18 and TRBJ2-2; 9 bases agree with TRBD1. Losses at the gene ends were 6 bases for V and 1 base for J; bases not matched to a gene: 3. Germline V gives CDR1 KGHSH, CDR2 LQKENI. The CDR3 has 15 amino acids.

V gene TRBV5-1 combines with J gene TRBJ2-7; 9 bases agree with TRBD1. The CDR3 runs 14 residues. V lost 5 bases to trimming and J lost 5 bases; unmatched junction nucleotides: 8. Germline CDR1 is SGHRS and CDR2 is YFSETQ. The CDR3, as DNA: TGCGCCAGCAGTCCCGGGACAGGGTTGAACGAGCAGTACGTC. Encoded protein: CASSPGTGLNEQYV.

J is TRBJ2-2 and V is TRBV19; D might be TRBD2 (5 bases). The CDR3 is 14 residues long. The ends were cut back, 3 bases at V and 0 bases at J, with 5 bases in the middle. Germline V gene sequence: CDR1 LNHDA, CDR2 SQIVND (reference sequence). Here the CDR3 DNA reads TGTGCCAGTAGTATCGGGACGAACACCGGGGAGCTGTTTTTT. The encoded protein is CASSIGTNTGELFF.

The genes are TRBV4-1 and TRBJ1-6; the match to TRBD1 covers 10 bases. The germline gives CDR1 MGHRA, CDR2 YSYEKL. V dropped 1 base and J dropped 9; count of bases not matched to a gene: 0. This CDR3 is built from 14 residues. In DNA form, the CDR3 reads TGCGCCAGCAGCCAAGGGACAGGGGGTTCACCCCTCCACTTT. Its translation is CASSQGTGGSPLHF.

The chain combines TRBV5-6 with TRBJ1-2; no definite D call. The CDR3 runs to 14 residues. Between the trimmed V and J ends, which lost 0 bases and 8 bases, there was a span of 14 bases. Looked up from germline, CDR1 is SGHDT and CDR2 is YYEEEE. CDR3 coding DNA: TGTGCCAGCAGCTTGGTCTCTGATAGAGGCGGCTACACCTTC. Its translation is CASSLVSDRGGYTF.

V is TRBV5-1 and J is TRBJ2-2, with D tentatively TRBD1 (5 bases). This CDR3 spans 16 amino acids. CDR1 is SGHRS, CDR2 YFSETQ, per germline. The ends were cut back, 2 bases at V and 1 base at J, with 12 bases in the middle. The DNA for the CDR3 is TGCGCCAGCAGCTTAACGGCAGGGCGGAACACCGGGGAGCTGTTTTTT. Translated, it gives CASSLTAGRNTGELFF.

This clone was recorded a few times. This chain joins TRBV6-1 and TRBJ2-1, with TRBD1 matching 11 bases. The V segment lost 1 base and the J segment 8 bases; nucleotides outside the gene matches: 7. Germline-derived CDR1 and CDR2 are MNHNS and SASEGT. The CDR3 totals 16 residues. Here the CDR3 reads CASSEVGTGGWDEQFF. The CDR3 bases are TGTGCCAGCAGTGAAGTAGGGACAGGGGGTTGGGATGAGCAGTTCTTC.

This rearrangement joins TRBV6-6 to TRBJ1-4; a weak D match, TRBD1 (6 bases). Trimming cost V 5 bases and J 3 bases, with 25 bases left between them. Per germline, CDR1 MNHNY and CDR2 SVGAGI (reference sequence). The CDR3 has 19 residues. This chain's CDR3 is CASSQRTRDTQRPNEKLFF. The DNA of the CDR3 is TGTGCCAGCAGTCAACGAACCCGGGACACGCAAAGACCTAATGAAAAACTGTTTTTT.

V gene TRBV6-2 or TRBV6-3 combines with J gene TRBJ1-1; 10 positions agree with TRBD1. The CDR3 consists of 14 residues. CDR1 MNHEY and CDR2 SVGEGT come from the germline V gene. V was clipped by 2 bases and J by 4 bases; unmatched bases: 1. CDR3 coding DNA: TGTGCCAGCAGTTACCGGACAGGGGGCACTGAAGCTTTCTTT. Translation gives CASSYRTGGTEAFF.

The chain employs TRBV15 and TRBJ2-5; D is unclear. V was cut by 0 bases and J by 5 bases, with 10 bases left in between. Germline V gene data show CDR1 as LNHNV and CDR2 as YYDKDF (reference sequence). This CDR3 comprises 14 residues. This CDR3 reads CATSRDPLKETQYF. The CDR3 DNA sequence: TGTGCCACCAGCAGAGATCCACTAAAGGAGACCCAGTACTTC.

V usage is TRBV5-6 and J usage is TRBJ1-1, with D uncertain. This CDR3 has 16 amino acids. Trimming pared 3 bases from V and 1 base from J, leaving 16 bases between. Germline-derived CDR1 and CDR2 are SGHDT and YYEEEE. For the CDR3, the DNA is TGTGCCAGCAGCTCGGGAGGGCGGGGAACGAACACTGAAGCTTTCTTT. It translates to CASSSGGRGTNTEAFF.

The chain is built from TRBV2 and TRBJ2-7, with D possibly matching TRBD1 (6 bases). This CDR3 spans 14 amino acids. The germline gives CDR1 SNHLY, CDR2 FYNNEI. V was pared by 6 bases and J by 2 bases, with 14 bases between. In nucleotides, the CDR3 is TGTGCCAGCAGAACAGGGTTAACGACCTACGAGCAGTACTTC. It translates to CASRTGLTTYEQYF.

This chain links TRBV9 with TRBJ2-2, with a tentative D call TRBD1 (6 bases). CDR3 length: 15 residues. The V and J ends lost 4 bases and 0 bases respectively, with 10 bases between them. CDR1 SGDLS and CDR2 YYNGEE come from the germline V gene. The CDR3 nucleotides are TGTGCCAGCAGCCCAGGACAGTCGAACACCGGGGAGCTGTTTTTT. Protein: CASSPGQSNTGELFF.

This clone was picked up a small number of times. The chain carries TRBV18 and TRBJ2-5, with 10 bases aligning to TRBD1. Germline CDR1 reads KGHSH; CDR2 reads LQKENI. Trimming cost V 3 bases and J 3 bases; bases outside gene matches: 7. The CDR3 covers 16 residues. CDR3 sequence reads: CASSPYAGTGEETQYF. The CDR3 coding sequence is TGTGCCAGCTCACCCTACGCCGGGACAGGGGAAGAGACCCAGTACTTC. The full variable domain, completed using reference TRBV18 and TRBJ2-5, is NAGVMQNPRHLVRRRGQEARLRCSPMKGHSHVYWYRQLPEEGLKFMVYLQKENIIDESGMPKERFSAEFPKEGPSILRIQQVVRGDSAAYFCASSPYAGTGEETQYFGPGTRLLVL.

The gene calls are TRBV6-5 and TRBJ2-6, with D possibly matching TRBD2 (5 bases). The CDR3 contains 15 residues. Per germline, CDR1 MNHEY and CDR2 SVGAGI. V dropped 8 bases and J dropped 2 bases, with 13 bases sitting between them. The CDR3 protein is CASSITGTGANVLTF. DNA for the CDR3: TGTGCCAGCTCGATTACGGGGACTGGGGCCAACGTCCTGACTTTC.

The rearrangement uses TRBV7-8 and TRBJ1-1, with TRBD1 matching over 8 bases. Trimming at V came to 1 base and at J to 1 base, leaving 2 bases not matched to a gene. This CDR3 has 15 amino acids. Germline values: CDR1 SGHVS, CDR2 FQNEAQ. Here the CDR3 reads CASSLEGQGNTEAFF. The DNA for the CDR3 is TGTGCCAGCAGCTTAGAAGGACAGGGGAACACTGAAGCTTTCTTT.

This sequence joins TRBV3-1 (or the pseudogene TRBV3-2) and TRBJ2-7; 11 positions match TRBD1. J gave up 6 bases and V 2 bases, and 12 bases lay outside the gene matches. The germline gives CDR1 LGHDT, CDR2 YNNKEL (reference sequence). This CDR3 is built from 17 residues. CDR3 coding DNA: TGTGCCAGCAGCCAAACTCTACCGGGACAGGGGGGTAGCGAGCAGTACTTC. It translates to CASSQTLPGQGGSEQYF.

V and J are TRBV9 and TRBJ1-2; 10 bases are shared with TRBD1. The CDR3 totals 15 residues. From germline, CDR1 is SGDLS and CDR2 YYNGEE. Germline trimming cut 4 bases from V and 6 bases from J; bases unmatched to any gene: 9. CDR3 nucleotide sequence: TGTGCCAGCAGCCCCCTCTTGGGGACAGGGGATGGCTACACCTTC. Protein product: CASSPLLGTGDGYTF.

This clone was observed a single time. The J gene is TRBJ2-3, the V gene TRBV6-1, with 11 bases aligning to TRBD2. Trimming removed 2 bases from V and 4 bases from J; junction bases left unmatched: 2. CDR3 length: 15 residues. The V gene's germline CDR1 is MNHNS and CDR2 SASEGT. CDR3 in DNA: TGTGCCAGCAGTGAACTAGCGGGGGGACCAGATACGCAGTATTTT. Translation: CASSELAGGPDTQYF.